This entry lists 31 T cell receptor beta chains sequenced from one sample in a study of T cell responses to AZD1222 COVID-19 vaccine. Sequenced by immunoSEQ multiplex PCR; TCRdb stores in-frame clones only, minus some. The repertoire holds around 120,000 clones, around nine tenths seen once, with roughly 1.5% in the top ten. The specimen was peripheral blood, collected 28 days after the second AZD1222 dose. These receptors were collected from an adult who received the AZD1222 COVID-19 vaccine.

The chain employs TRBV18 and TRBJ2-1; D may be TRBD1 (5 bases). In germline, CDR1 is KGHSH, CDR2 LQKENI. Trimming removed 1 base from V and 5 bases from J, with 12 bases in between. The CDR3 has 15 residues. CDR3 in amino acids: CASSPRVQGNNEQFF. The CDR3 DNA follows: TGTGCCAGCTCACCACGGGTCCAGGGCAACAATGAGCAGTTCTTC.

The chain combines TRBV6-5 with TRBJ1-1; no reliable D call. Trimming removed 2 bases from V and 1 base from J, with 5 bases in between. The CDR3 is 13 amino acids. Germline V gene sequence: CDR1 MNHEY, CDR2 SVGAGI. CDR3 protein: CASSYVKNTEAFF. The CDR3 DNA reads TGTGCCAGCAGTTACGTAAAGAACACTGAAGCTTTCTTT.

This clone appeared a single time. V gene TRBV10-2 combines with J gene TRBJ1-2; 10 bases are a match to TRBD1. The length of the CDR3 is 15 residues. Germline values: CDR1 WSHSY, CDR2 SAAADI. V was clipped by 5 bases and J by 1 base; unmatched bases: 4. CDR3 sequence (DNA): TGCGCCAGCAGTCGGGACAGGGGAATTAACTATGGCTACACCTTC. Amino acid sequence: CASSRDRGINYGYTF.

The chain links TRBV11-2 to TRBJ1-1; unclear D gene. The CDR3 has 14 amino acids. The V and J ends lost 1 base and 1 base respectively, with 7 bases between them. In germline, CDR1 is SGHAT, CDR2 FQNNGV. The CDR3 region is CASSLVEGNTEAFF. The CDR3 bases are TGTGCCAGCAGCTTAGTTGAAGGGAACACTGAAGCTTTCTTT.

The V call is TRBV13, the J call TRBJ2-7, with 10 positions matching TRBD2. V shed 0 bases, J shed 3 bases, and the junction held 8 bases outside the gene matches. The CDR3 runs 17 residues. The germline V gene has CDR1 PRHDT and CDR2 FYEKMQ (reference sequence). The CDR3 sequence: CASSLGGASGGIYEQYF. Written as DNA, the CDR3 is TGTGCCAGCAGCTTAGGTGGGGCTAGCGGGGGCATCTACGAGCAGTACTTC.

Note on this clone: The sample carries other DNA sequences with the same CDR3. The CDR3 sequence: CASSQVGYNEQFF. The CDR3 coding sequence is TGCGCCAGCAGCCAAGTGGGTTACAATGAGCAGTTCTTC. The rearrangement links TRBV4-1 to TRBJ2-1, with unresolved D. This CDR3 spans 13 amino acids. V gave up 1 base and J gave up 4 bases, with 5 bases separating them. Germline V gives CDR1 MGHRA, CDR2 YSYEKL.

The chain uses TRBV7-8 and TRBJ1-2; D remains ambiguous. CDR3 size: 12 residues. Germline loops: CDR1 SGHVS, CDR2 FQNEAQ. V was cut by 2 bases and J by 3 bases, with 4 bases left in between. In DNA form, the CDR3 reads TGTGCCAGCAGCTTACCCCACTATGGCTACACCTTC. Its translation: CASSLPHYGYTF. The entire variable domain, with the rest obtained from reference TRBV7-8 and TRBJ1-2, is as follows: GAGVSQSPRYKVAKRGQDVALRCDPISGHVSLFWYQQALGQGPEFLTYFQNEAQLDKSGLPSDRFFAERPEGSVSTLKIQRTQQEDSAVYLCASSLPHYGYTFGSGTRLTVV.

This clone was counted a few times. The chain is built from TRBV27 and TRBJ1-1, with 8 bases that match TRBD1. This CDR3 contains 14 residues. The V gene end was trimmed by 2 bases and the J gene end by 4 bases; junction bases not matched to a gene: 3. Germline loops: CDR1 MNHEY, CDR2 SMNVEV (reference sequence). The CDR3 spells CASSLAQGATEAFF. The DNA for the CDR3 is TGTGCCAGCAGTTTAGCTCAGGGGGCCACTGAAGCTTTCTTT.

The CDR3 DNA reads as TGCGCCAGCAGCCAGATCGAGAGCTATACCGGGGAGCAGTACTTC. Translated: CASSQIESYTGEQYF. The J gene is TRBJ2-7, the V gene TRBV4-1; D is unclear. This CDR3 is 15 amino acids long. Trimming stripped 3 bases from V and 7 bases from J, with 19 bases between. Looked up from germline, CDR1 is MGHRA and CDR2 is YSYEKL.

The chain employs TRBV11-2 and TRBJ2-1, with TRBD2 as a possible D gene (5 bases). CDR3 size: 13 residues. Between the trimmed V and J ends, which lost 0 bases and 15 bases, there was a span of 15 bases. Germline V CDR1 and CDR2: SGHAT, FQNNGV. The CDR3 DNA follows: TGTGCCAGCAGCTTAGATCTGAGCAGGACTCGGTTCTTC. Its protein is CASSLDLSRTRFF.

The rearrangement links TRBV15 to TRBJ2-3, with 7 bases aligning to TRBD2. Germline V CDR1 and CDR2: LNHNV, YYDKDF (reference sequence). Trimming took 1 base from V and 7 from J; bases not matched to a gene: 8. The CDR3 has 15 residues. The CDR3 sequence: CATSRGRAGIHTQYF. The CDR3, as DNA: TGTGCCACCAGCAGAGGGCGAGCGGGAATACATACGCAGTATTTT.

This clone was recorded once. This rearrangement joins TRBV27 to TRBJ1-5; no reliable D call. This CDR3 has 11 residues. CDR1 MNHEY and CDR2 SMNVEV come from the germline V gene (reference sequence). V dropped 8 bases and J dropped 11 bases, with 13 bases sitting between them. The CDR3 region is CASGPGEAQHF. The CDR3 nucleotides are TGTGCCAGCGGACCGGGAGAGGCCCAGCATTTT.

The chain joins TRBV5-1 to TRBJ2-1, with TRBD2 matching over 10 bases. The germline gives CDR1 SGHRS, CDR2 YFSETQ. The CDR3 length is 13 residues. V was pared by 2 bases and J by 9 bases, with 2 bases of the junction left unmatched. CDR3 loop: CASSFEREGEQFF. For the CDR3, the DNA is TGCGCCAGCAGCTTTGAGCGGGAGGGTGAGCAGTTCTTC.

This chain uses TRBV28 with TRBJ1-2; tentatively, D is TRBD1 (6 bases). The CDR3 contains 14 residues. The ends were cut back, 10 bases at V and 4 bases at J, with 19 bases in the middle. CDR1 is MDHEN, CDR2 SYDVKM, per germline. CDR3 residues: CATTGGGQIYGYTF. The CDR3 region has the DNA TGTGCCACCACAGGAGGGGGGCAGATCTATGGCTACACCTTC.

This chain connects TRBV12-3 or TRBV12-4 to TRBJ1-5; the D is unclear. The V and J ends lost 4 bases and 7 bases respectively, with 11 bases between them. CDR3 length: 13 residues. The CDR3 region is CASSSRARQPQHF. DNA for the CDR3: TGTGCCAGCAGTTCGCGGGCGCGGCAGCCCCAGCATTTT.

The rearrangement joins TRBV28 to TRBJ1-1; 9 bases fit TRBD1. V was clipped by 5 bases and J by 4 bases; unmatched bases: 11. This CDR3 has 16 amino acids. The germline CDR1 and CDR2 sequences are MDHEN and SYDVKM. Here the CDR3 DNA reads TGTGCCAGCAGTCCACCTACAGGGGGCGCGTTCACTGAAGCTTTCTTT. Translated, it gives CASSPPTGGAFTEAFF.

The chain has TRBV4-2 and TRBJ2-5; D could derive from TRBD1 or TRBD2 (5 bases each). Deletions cut 4 bases from V and 4 bases from J, with 13 bases between. In germline, CDR1 is LGHNA, CDR2 YNFKEQ. This CDR3 is built from 14 residues. The CDR3 loop is CASSPRSGGETQYF. The CDR3 DNA is TGTGCCAGCAGCCCACGATCTGGGGGAGAGACCCAGTACTTC.

This clone is a singleton in its sample. Relative to the germline gene, one junction end is altered; a read error may explain this. This chain joins TRBV7-9 and TRBJ1-1; the D is unclear. The CDR3 covers 14 residues. Germline CDR1 and CDR2: SEHNR and FQNEAQ (reference sequence). The CDR3 loop reads CASSLAESYTEAFF. In DNA form, the CDR3 reads TGTGCCAGCAGCCTAGCGGAATCCTATACTGAAGCTTTCTTT.

The chain uses TRBV5-4 and TRBJ1-2, with a possible D match to TRBD1 (5 bases). V shed 4 bases and J shed 4 bases, with 11 bases lying between them. This CDR3 region has 13 residues. Germline V CDR1 and CDR2: SGHNT, YYREEE (reference sequence). CDR3 residues: CASSPSGGYGYTF. CDR3 nucleotides: TGTGCCAGCAGCCCCTCGGGGGGCTATGGCTACACCTTC. The entire variable domain, with the rest obtained from reference TRBV5-4 and TRBJ1-2, is as follows: ETGVTQSPTHLIKTRGQQVTLRCSSQSGHNTVSWYQQALGQGPQFIFQYYREEENGRGNFPPRFSGLQFPNYSSELNVNALELDDSALYLCASSPSGGYGYTFGSGTRLTVV.

The CDR3 DNA reads as TGTGCCTGGAGCCCGGGGGGAGGACAACAGCCCCAGCATTTT. This encodes CAWSPGGGQQPQHF. The chain combines TRBV30 with TRBJ1-5, with a possible D match to TRBD1 (5 bases). Per the germline V gene, CDR1 is GTSNPN and CDR2 is SVGIG (reference sequence). This CDR3 is built from 14 residues. Deletions cut 3 bases from V and 7 bases from J, with 16 bases between.

The chain joins TRBV5-1 to TRBJ2-2, with TRBD2 matching 9 bases. V lost 0 bases, J lost 1 base, and 1 base stayed unmatched. The length of the CDR3 is 16 residues. Germline lookup yields CDR1 SGHRS and CDR2 YFSETQ. CDR3 in amino acids: CASSLGLAENTGELFF. Here the CDR3 DNA reads TGCGCCAGCAGCTTGGGACTAGCGGAGAACACCGGGGAGCTGTTTTTT.

The V call is TRBV6-4, the J call TRBJ2-3; perhaps TRBD2 as D (6 bases). The CDR3 totals 15 residues. V was trimmed by 4 bases and J by 5 bases, leaving 16 bases between them. Per the germline V gene, CDR1 is MRHNA and CDR2 is SNTAGT. The CDR3: CASSVDAGRGDTQYF. DNA for the CDR3: TGTGCCAGCAGTGTGGACGCGGGAAGGGGAGATACGCAGTATTTT.

The chain has TRBV3-1 (or the pseudogene TRBV3-2) and TRBJ2-7; 7 bases fit TRBD2. The CDR3 covers 14 residues. V trimming: 2 bases; J trimming: 2 bases; junction bases outside the gene matches: 3. Germline CDR1 is LGHDT and CDR2 is YNNKEL (reference sequence). The CDR3 DNA sequence: TGTGCCAGCAGCCAACCGGGGGGTCCCTACGAGCAGTACTTC. It yields the protein CASSQPGGPYEQYF.

This chain connects TRBV6-4 to TRBJ1-1; no definite D call. The CDR3 is 13 residues long. Trimming removed 8 bases from V and 8 bases from J, with 18 bases in between. Germline V gene lookup returns CDR1 MRHNA and CDR2 SNTAGT. Written as DNA, the CDR3 is TGTGCCAGCGCCCGCGGTTTAGGATTCGAAGCTTTCTTT. Translated: CASARGLGFEAFF.

The chain joins TRBV19 to TRBJ2-5; TRBD1 matches at 8 bases. The germline gives CDR1 LNHDA, CDR2 SQIVND (reference sequence). The CDR3 length is 16 residues. The V gene end was trimmed by 3 bases and the J gene end by 5 bases; junction bases not matched to a gene: 11. The CDR3 is CASSIGGTGEGETQYF. The CDR3 DNA sequence: TGTGCCAGTAGTATCGGCGGGACAGGAGAAGGGGAGACCCAGTACTTC.

The chain links TRBV10-1 to TRBJ1-2; 8 nucleotides match TRBD1. J gave up 6 bases and V 8 bases, and 17 bases lay outside the gene matches. Germline assignment: CDR1 WNHNN and CDR2 SYGVQD (reference sequence). The CDR3 has 16 amino acids. The CDR3 bases are TGCGCCAGCCCCCGAGGAGGGAGACAGGGGATCCATGGCTACACCTTC. Translating gives CASPRGGRQGIHGYTF.

This chain links TRBV5-6 with TRBJ1-5; a weak D match, TRBD1 (5 bases). This CDR3 is built from 16 residues. Trimming took off 3 bases at V and 0 bases at J, with 13 bases between the two ends. From germline, CDR1 is SGHDT and CDR2 YYEEEE. DNA of the CDR3: TGTGCCAGCAGCTCCAGGGTTCAACCTAGCAATCAGCCCCAGCATTTT. This codes for CASSSRVQPSNQPQHF.

This chain joins TRBV7-9 and TRBJ1-1; 10 nucleotides agree with TRBD1. The J segment lost 8 bases and the V segment lost 5 bases, leaving 5 bases of the junction unmatched. CDR3 size: 13 residues. The germline CDR1 and CDR2 sequences are SEHNR and FQNEAQ (reference sequence). In DNA, the CDR3 is TGTGCCAGCAGCATTTGGGGACAGGGGGAAGCTTTCTTT. Protein: CASSIWGQGEAFF.

This clone appeared once. This rearrangement joins TRBV6-2 or TRBV6-3 to TRBJ2-7; 8 bases fit TRBD2. Trimming at V came to 0 bases and at J to 4 bases, leaving 8 bases not matched to a gene. This CDR3 comprises 16 residues. Germline CDR1 is MNHEY and CDR2 is SVGEGT. CDR3 protein: CASSYSREGRVYEQYF. The DNA of the CDR3 is TGTGCCAGCAGTTACTCTCGGGAGGGCCGCGTATACGAGCAGTACTTC.

The CDR3 bases are TGTGCCAGCAGCCAAGTGCTAGCGGGAGAAGATGAGCAGTTCTTC. Its protein product is CASSQVLAGEDEQFF. V and J are TRBV3-1 (or the pseudogene TRBV3-2) and TRBJ2-1, with 10 bases aligning to TRBD2. The CDR3 consists of 15 residues. V shed 1 base, J shed 8 bases, and the junction held 5 bases outside the gene matches. Germline V CDR1 and CDR2: LGHDT, YNNKEL (reference sequence).

The chain has TRBV24-1 and TRBJ2-5; D is uncertain. The germline gives CDR1 KGHDR, CDR2 SFDVKD. The germline V and J ends were trimmed by 4 bases and 1 base, with 15 bases remaining between them. The CDR3 totals 16 residues. In DNA form, the CDR3 reads TGTGCCACCAGTGACGTATCGACGCAGTTCCAAGAGACCCAGTACTTC. It yields the protein CATSDVSTQFQETQYF.